The 23 T cell receptor beta chains reported below all come from one sample, sequenced in a study of molecular identifiers for immune sequencing clone quantification. TCRdb ran MiXCR on the PCR reads and lists one entry per CDR3 protein. The sample holds several thousand distinct CDR3 sequences, about 15% seen once. Sequenced sample: naive CD8+ T cells from blood, with Jurkat cell RNA spiked in. Stated subset: FACS-sorted CD8+CD4-CCR7+CD45RA+ naive T cells. The receptors shown here come from a human donor in good health. Some libraries in this study had Jurkat cell RNA spiked in.

By sample share, this clonotype is medium-sized. The V gene is TRBV2, the J gene TRBJ2-1, with a possible D match to TRBD1 (6 bases). This CDR3 is 18 amino acids long. Germline V gives CDR1 SNHLY, CDR2 FYNNEI. V lost 7 bases and J 0 bases, leaving 22 bases between the germline ends. In DNA form, the CDR3 reads TGTGCCAGCAAGAACTCGGGGCAGGGGCTCAGCTCCTACAATGAGCAGTTCTTC. This codes for CASKNSGQGLSSYNEQFF. Combining the CDR3 with reference TRBV2 and TRBJ2-1 gives the whole variable domain EPEVTQTPSHQVTQMGQEVILRCVPISNHLYFYWYRQILGQKVEFLVSFYNNEISEKSEIFDDQFSVERPDGSNFTLKIRSTKLEDSAMYFCASKNSGQGLSSYNEQFFGPGTRLTVL.

This clonotype was recorded once. A read error is possible here, since a much larger clone lies one base away. The genes are TRBV7-6 and TRBJ2-7; D might be TRBD1 (5 bases). CDR3 length: 16 amino acids. Germline V gene data show CDR1 as SGHVS and CDR2 as FNYEAQ. The V end lost 2 bases, the J end lost 2 bases, and 16 bases lay between the germline ends. In DNA form, the CDR3 reads TGTGCCAGCAGCTTAAACTCAGGGTGGCACACCTACGAGCAGTACTTC. It specifies CASSLNSGWHTYEQYF.

There are many counts of this clonotype. The chain has TRBV4-3 and TRBJ2-7; D not certain. Trimming shortened V by 0 bases and J by 2 bases, and 5 bases separated the two germline ends. Germline V gene data show CDR1 as LGHNA and CDR2 as YSLEER. The CDR3 spans 13 residues. The CDR3 spells CASSQELAYEQYF. The CDR3 bases are TGCGCCAGCAGCCAAGAACTGGCCTACGAGCAGTACTTC.

This clonotype is classed as medium-sized. CDR3 amino acids: CASSLEAAGAQETQYF. The CDR3 coding sequence is TGCGCCAGCAGCTTGGAGGCAGCGGGAGCCCAAGAGACCCAGTACTTC. This chain uses TRBV5-1 with TRBJ2-5, with TRBD2 matching over 8 bases. The germline V gene has CDR1 SGHRS and CDR2 YFSETQ. The CDR3 is 16 residues long. J gave up 1 base and V 0 bases, and 5 bases lay outside the gene matches.

This clonotype is labeled as medium-sized. V usage is TRBV27 and J usage is TRBJ1-5; D is unclear. From germline, CDR1 is MNHEY and CDR2 SMNVEV (reference sequence). The germline V and J ends were trimmed by 6 bases and 4 bases, with 10 bases remaining between them. This CDR3 region has 13 residues. The CDR3 coding sequence is TGTGCCAGCAGCACTTTGGGGAATCAGCCCCAGCATTTT. Its translation: CASSTLGNQPQHF.

This clonotype was found many times. This chain joins TRBV4-1 and TRBJ1-1, with D maybe TRBD1 (5 bases). V lost 2 bases, J lost 1 base, and 11 bases lay in between. CDR1 and CDR2 from the germline V gene are MGHRA and YSYEKL. The CDR3 extends over 15 amino acids. CDR3 DNA: TGCGCCAGCAGCCAAACCCGTGGGGGGAACACTGAAGCTTTCTTT. Residues: CASSQTRGGNTEAFF.

This clonotype was seen many times. The chain has TRBV9 and TRBJ2-1; 15 bases fit TRBD2. This CDR3 spans 17 amino acids. The trim removed 4 bases at V and 9 bases at J, leaving 11 bases unmatched. From germline, CDR1 is SGDLS and CDR2 YYNGEE. In nucleotides, the CDR3 is TGTGCCAGCAGCTCCCCAGGGGGACTAGCGGGGGGTGGTGAGCAGTTCTTC. It yields the protein CASSSPGGLAGGGEQFF.

The CDR3 region has the DNA TGTGCCAGTAACGACGATGGGTACGAGCAGTACTTC. Its translation is CASNDDGYEQYF. This chain links TRBV19 with TRBJ2-7; D gene ambiguous. This CDR3 has 12 residues. Germline loops: CDR1 LNHDA, CDR2 SQIVND (reference sequence). Trimming cost V 7 bases and J 4 bases, with 11 bases left between them.

The rearrangement uses TRBV21-1 and TRBJ1-5; the DNA was not compared with TRBD1, the D call given in the table. TRBV21-1 has pseudogene status. The CDR3 runs 18 residues. DNA of the CDR3: TGTGCCAGCAGCAAGACCCCAAGGGGGCGAGGGAGCAATCAGCCCCAGCATTTT. It yields the protein CASSKTPRGRGSNQPQHF.

This clonotype is medium-sized (0.01 to 0.1%) within its sample. The chain combines TRBV11-2 with TRBJ2-3, with TRBD2 identical over 9 bases. The CDR3 totals 16 residues. Germline values: CDR1 SGHAT, CDR2 FQNNGV. After removal of 1 base from V and 2 bases from J, the junction contained 4 bases not matched to a gene. CDR3 residues: CASSLATSGYTDTQYF. In nucleotides, the CDR3 is TGTGCCAGCAGCTTAGCGACTAGCGGATACACAGATACGCAGTATTTT.

This clonotype appeared many times. A much larger clone sits a single nucleotide away, making a read error possible. V and J are TRBV4-1 and TRBJ2-5, with 11 positions matching TRBD2. The germline V gene has CDR1 MGHRA and CDR2 YSYEKL. Trimming cost V 0 bases and J 7 bases; bases outside gene matches: 7. The CDR3 runs 16 residues. CDR3 loop: CASSQEVAGGPGTQYF. The CDR3 DNA is TGCGCCAGCAGCCAAGAAGTAGCGGGGGGGCCTGGGACCCAGTACTTC.

By frequency in the sample, this clonotype is medium-sized. V is TRBV7-2 and J is TRBJ2-3, with 8 bases matching TRBD2. The CDR3 consists of 14 residues. Germline CDR1 SGHTA, CDR2 FQGNSA. Unmatched junction bases numbered 3, after V lost 3 bases and J lost 4 bases. CDR3 nucleotide sequence: TGTGCCAGCAGCTTTGCGGGGGGCCCAGATACGCAGTATTTT. Protein sequence: CASSFAGGPDTQYF.

This clonotype was observed at least ten times. J is TRBJ2-7 and V is TRBV5-6, with D possibly TRBD1 on 6 matching bases. V dropped 2 bases and J dropped 0 bases, with 9 bases sitting between them. Germline values: CDR1 SGHDT, CDR2 YYEEEE. This CDR3 region has 14 residues. DNA for the CDR3: TGTGCCAGCAGCTTACTGGACAGCTCCTACGAGCAGTACTTC. Amino acids: CASSLLDSSYEQYF. The whole variable domain, filled in from reference TRBV5-6 and TRBJ2-7, reads DAGVTQSPTHLIKTRGQQVTLRCSPKSGHDTVSWYQQALGQGPQFIFQYYEEEERQRGNFPDRFSGHQFPNYSSELNVNALLLGDSALYLCASSLLDSSYEQYFGPGTRLTVT.

Relative to its sample, this clonotype is medium-sized. The chain has TRBV5-1 and TRBJ2-5; TRBD1 aligns across 7 bases. This CDR3 contains 15 residues. V lost 4 bases and J lost 3; bases outside the gene matches: 9. CDR1 and CDR2 (germline): SGHRS, YFSETQ. Here the CDR3 DNA reads TGCGCCAGCAGCGCCCCGGACAGGCCAAAAGAGACCCAGTACTTC. Its protein product is CASSAPDRPKETQYF.

Details on this clonotype: No conserved phenylalanine or tryptophan ends this CDR3, so it is likely a read error. The V call is TRBV30, the J call TRBJ1-2, with D maybe TRBD1 (5 bases). CDR3 length equals 14 residues. Germline V lookup: CDR1 GTSNPN, CDR2 SVGIG (reference sequence). V lost 5 bases and J lost 4, with 17 bases in between. As DNA, the CDR3 is TGTGCCTGGGGGTGGGACCGCAGCCCCTATGGCTACACCCTC. Translation gives CAWGWDRSPYGYTL.

The chain carries TRBV25-1 and TRBJ2-1, with unresolved D. Germline V lookup: CDR1 MGHDK, CDR2 SYGVNS. The V gene lost 3 bases and the J gene lost 8 bases, with 8 bases spanning the gap. CDR3 size: 12 residues. The CDR3 loop is CASSEGTDEQFF. The CDR3, as DNA: TGTGCCAGCAGTGAGGGTACGGATGAGCAGTTCTTC.

The chain joins TRBV27 to TRBJ1-2, with 9 positions matching TRBD1. The CDR3 runs to 13 residues. CDR1 and CDR2 from the germline V gene are MNHEY and SMNVEV (reference sequence). V shed 3 bases and J 6 bases; nucleotides not matched to a gene: 2. CDR3 protein: CASSFTGGNGYTF. The CDR3 nucleotides are TGTGCCAGCAGTTTTACAGGGGGCAATGGCTACACCTTC.

This clonotype was picked up many times. This rearrangement joins TRBV27 to TRBJ2-7, with a tentative D call TRBD1 (5 bases). The germline V gene has CDR1 MNHEY and CDR2 SMNVEV (reference sequence). The CDR3 is 12 amino acids. Trimming removed 6 bases from V and 7 bases from J, with 13 bases in between. The CDR3 reads CASRTQGREQYF. The CDR3 nucleotides read TGTGCCAGCAGAACCCAGGGTCGGGAGCAGTACTTC.

This clonotype was recorded many times. This rearrangement joins TRBV19 to TRBJ2-7; D is uncertain. The CDR3 contains 14 residues. V was pared by 5 bases and J by 2 bases, with 13 bases between. Germline V gives CDR1 LNHDA, CDR2 SQIVND (reference sequence). As DNA, the CDR3 is TGTGCCAGTAGTTCTCGACCGTTGACCTACGAGCAGTACTTC. This encodes CASSSRPLTYEQYF.

By share of the sample, this clonotype is medium-sized. This sequence joins TRBV28 and TRBJ1-1; maybe TRBD1 (6 bases). CDR3 length: 17 amino acids. V gave up 1 base and J gave up 2 bases, with 17 bases separating them. Germline-derived CDR1 and CDR2 are MDHEN and SYDVKM. In nucleotides, the CDR3 is TGTGCCAGCAGTTTATATAGGGGGGCAGGCCCTAACACTGAAGCTTTCTTT. This encodes CASSLYRGAGPNTEAFF. Combining the CDR3 with reference TRBV28 and TRBJ1-1 gives the whole variable domain DVKVTQSSRYLVKRTGEKVFLECVQDMDHENMFWYRQDPGLGLRLIYFSYDVKMKEKGDIPEGYSVSREKKERFSLILESASTNQTSMYLCASSLYRGAGPNTEAFFGQGTRLTVV.

J is TRBJ2-7 and V is TRBV6-2 or TRBV6-3, with D perhaps matching TRBD1 (6 bases). The CDR3 covers 14 residues. The V and J ends lost 6 bases and 2 bases respectively, with 14 bases between them. Germline lookup yields CDR1 MNHEY and CDR2 SVGEGT. The CDR3 reads CASSPTTGPYEQYF. The CDR3, as DNA: TGTGCCAGCAGCCCCACTACAGGGCCCTACGAGCAGTACTTC.

This clonotype was detected many times. The chain uses TRBV5-5 and TRBJ1-5; D gene ambiguous. Between the trimmed V and J ends, which lost 0 bases and 0 bases, there was a span of 7 bases. The CDR3 consists of 15 residues. Germline V gene sequence: CDR1 SGHKS, CDR2 YYEKEE (reference sequence). CDR3 in DNA: TGTGCCAGCAGCTTGGGAGTTTATAGCAATCAGCCCCAGCATTTT. Its protein product is CASSLGVYSNQPQHF.

This clonotype was seen at least ten times. The V gene is TRBV29-1, the J gene TRBJ2-2; D call uncertain. From germline, CDR1 is SQVTM and CDR2 ANQGSEA. V dropped 4 bases and J dropped 7 bases, with 7 bases sitting between them. The CDR3 runs 11 residues. The CDR3 region is CSVGTLGELFF. CDR3 sequence (DNA): TGCAGCGTTGGAACACTCGGGGAGCTGTTTTTT.